These 2 T cell receptor beta chains were all obtained from the same sample, sequenced in a study of spatial heterogeneity in lung cancer (dated by TCRdb to about 2019). Their specific antigens are unknown. Explained via the paper, the time point label denotes: sample taken at primary tumor resection. The paper's findings and limits, for the study overall: The tumor nonsynonymous mutation count correlated with the number of expanded intratumoral alpha and beta TCRs.

Libraries were prepared through 5' RACE. The sequencer listed for this sample is NextSeq 500. The public reads were run again by TCRdb, first through fastp at Q25 and then through MiXCR, and only productive beta chains were kept. Under each unique CDR3 protein, matching rows form one entry showing the most common genes and DNA. This sample holds more than 6,500 distinct CDR3 sequences; over 9.5% were observed only once. Roughly 23% of the sample rests with the top ten. The sequenced sample was lung tumor tissue, obtained at surgery. All receptors come from a male donor with early-stage non-small cell lung cancer.

By its share, this clonotype is medium-sized. A library made for alpha chains picked up this beta chain off target, so its size means little. The chain carries TRBV6-6 and TRBJ1-2; TRBD1 aligns across 7 bases. CDR1 MNHNY and CDR2 SVGAGI come from the germline V gene (reference sequence). This CDR3 region has 15 residues. V was pared by 0 bases and J by 2 bases, with 3 bases of the junction left unmatched. This CDR3 reads CASSYSDRQNYGYTF. Here the CDR3 DNA reads TGTGCCAGCAGTTACTCGGACAGGCAGAACTATGGCTACACCTTC.

This clonotype was recorded at least ten times. Since it is a stray read in a library aimed at alpha chains, this beta chain has a size that is not meaningful. This chain uses TRBV14 with TRBJ2-1, with 8 nucleotides matching TRBD1. CDR3 length equals 17 residues. Unmatched junction bases numbered 11, after V lost 4 bases and J lost 3 bases. Germline assignment: CDR1 SGHDN and CDR2 FVKESK. The CDR3 DNA follows: TGTGCCAGCAGCCCACGGACAGGGTGGGTTATCTACAATGAGCAGTTCTTC. It encodes CASSPRTGWVIYNEQFF.